This TCR beta chain was captured by sequencing in a study of blood T cell repertoires in COVID-19. CDR3 length: 14 amino acids. Trimming took off 4 bases at V and 0 bases at J, with 7 bases between the two ends. Germline V gene data show CDR1 as SGHRS and CDR2 as YFSETQ. This table comes from immunoSEQ multiplex PCR, and its TCRdb copy is limited to in-frame clones, with some not included. This sample has about 240,000 clones, with around four fifths found just once. The specimen was peripheral blood. The sequence was collected from a woman aged 60 to 75 with active or convalescent COVID-19. V is TRBV5-1 and J is TRBJ1-4, with D uncertain. The CDR3 here is CASSPLATNEKLFF. The CDR3 bases are TGCGCCAGCAGCCCCCTCGCAACTAATGAAAAACTGTTTTTT.